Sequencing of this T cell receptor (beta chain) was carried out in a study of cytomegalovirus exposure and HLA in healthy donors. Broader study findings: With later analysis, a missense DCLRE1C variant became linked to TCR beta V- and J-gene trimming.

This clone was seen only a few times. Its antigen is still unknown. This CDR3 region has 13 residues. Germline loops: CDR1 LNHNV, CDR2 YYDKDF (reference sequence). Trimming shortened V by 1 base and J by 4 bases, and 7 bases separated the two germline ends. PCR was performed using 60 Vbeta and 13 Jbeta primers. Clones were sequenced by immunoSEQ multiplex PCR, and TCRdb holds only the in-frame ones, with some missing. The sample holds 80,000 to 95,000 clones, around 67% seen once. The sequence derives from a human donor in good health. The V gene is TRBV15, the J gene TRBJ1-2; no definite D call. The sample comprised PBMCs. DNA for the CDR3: TGTGCCACCAGCAGAGGCAGAATCTATGGCTACACCTTC. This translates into CATSRGRIYGYTF.